This entry is about one T cell receptor (beta chain). What it binds is unknown. The method was immunoSEQ multiplex PCR; TCRdb's version includes in-frame clones alone and lacks a portion of them. The sample lists about 130,000 clones; approximately 90% were seen once. CDR1 and CDR2 from the germline V gene are GTSNPN and SVGIG (reference sequence). With 7 bases removed from V and 6 bases from J, the gap between germline ends came to 12 bases. This CDR3 comprises 12 residues. This record belongs to a study of radiation and T cells in renal cell carcinoma. Points from the study as a whole: From baseline, blood top tumor clonotypes peaked at 2 weeks post-radiation. Without pretreatment biopsies, baseline tumor clonotype presence was undetermined.

Time point noted: blood 2 weeks post-SBRT. Stated treatment: 15 Gy SBRT to primary tumor, nephrectomy 4 weeks later. Serial blood draws occurred at baseline and 2 and 4 weeks post-SBRT. This TCR was recovered from an older woman with renal cell carcinoma. The chain links TRBV30 to TRBJ2-2; possibly TRBD2 for D (5 bases). The sample was blood, taken from a patient whose treatment included radiotherapy and nephrectomy. The DNA for the CDR3 is TGTGCCTCCCGGGATGACTCCGGGGAGCTGTTTTTT. It is translated as CASRDDSGELFF. The variable domain in full, completed from reference TRBV30 and TRBJ2-2, reads SQTIHQWPATLVQPVGSPLSLECTVEGTSNPNLYWYRQAAGRGLQLLFYSVGIGQISSEVPQNLSASRPQDRQFILSSKKLLLSDSGFYLCASRDDSGELFFGEGSRLTVL.